The rows below give T cell receptor beta chains drawn from one sample of a study of human T cells and chemical hapten exposure. MiXCR, applied by TCRdb to the RACE reads, yields one record per CDR3 protein. The sample lists roughly 180,000 distinct CDR3 sequences, more than 12% occurring once. The source was whole blood, collected in connection with sensitization to the hapten diphenylcyclopropenone (DPC). The receptors come from a woman aged 25 to 39 with alopecia areata. Some clones in this sample may be carry-over from other donors' samples. CDR3s include the opening cysteine and the closing phenylalanine or tryptophan. The D gene is left open where the match is weak. Size is omitted from some rows. Given values are once, few, many or a class for expanded clones.

clone size	V gene	D gene	J gene	CDR3 DNA	CDR3 protein
many	TRBV10-3	NA	TRBJ2-7	TGTGCCATCAGTGGCTTGGGCGGGGCCCAACGGCGGTACTTC	CAISGLGGAQRRYF
few	TRBV12-3/TRBV12-4	TRBD1	TRBJ2-7	TGTGCCAGCAGCCCAGACAGGGGGCCTAGCGACGAGCAGTACTTC	CASSPDRGPSDEQYF
few	TRBV20-1	TRBD2	TRBJ2-5	TGCAGTGCCGCTAGCGGGGACAAGGGAGGCCAAGAGACCCAGTACTTC	CSAASGDKGGQETQYF
NA	TRBV10-3	NA	TRBJ1-1	TGTGCCATCAGTGACGGGCAGGGATCACCCCGTGAAGCTTTCTTT	CAISDGQGSPREAFF
NA	TRBV28	NA	TRBJ1-1	TGTGCCAGCAGTTTGCTCGGGGAGTCGGACACTGAAGCTTTCTTT	CASSLLGESDTEAFF
many	TRBV7-6	NA	TRBJ2-5	TGTGCCAGCAGCTTAACCGCACGGGAGACCCAGTACTTC	CASSLTARETQYF
few	TRBV7-2	NA	TRBJ2-2	TGTGCCAGCAGCTCCCTTCGGCCCGGGGAGCTGTTTTTT	CASSSLRPGELFF
NA	TRBV7-3	NA	TRBJ1-2	TGTGCCAGCAGCCCCTCTTCGGGGGCTCCCACTGGCTACACCTTC	CASSPSSGAPTGYTF
few	TRBV4-3	NA	TRBJ2-2	TGCGCCAGCAGCCAAGAAGCTGTAAACACCGGGGAGCTGTTTTTT	CASSQEAVNTGELFF
NA	TRBV7-9	NA	TRBJ2-2	TGTGCCAGCAGCTTAGCCCGGGGGCAGAACACCGGGGAGCTGTTTTTT	CASSLARGQNTGELFF
few	TRBV7-9	NA	TRBJ2-2	TGTGCCAGCAGCGAGGACACCAACACCGGGGAGCTGTTTTTT	CASSEDTNTGELFF
few	TRBV5-1	NA	TRBJ2-1	TGCGCCAGCAGCTTGGGTGGCGATGAGCAGTTCTTC	CASSLGGDEQFF
many	TRBV11-1	NA	TRBJ2-1	TGTGCCAGCAGCTTATTGCAGAGCTCCTACAATGAGCAGTTCTTC	CASSLLQSSYNEQFF
NA	TRBV18	NA	TRBJ1-1	TGTGCCAGCTCACCGACACTGGGCCTCGAGAACACTGAAGCTTTCTTT	CASSPTLGLENTEAFF
NA	TRBV7-3	NA	TRBJ1-1	TGTGCCAGCAGCATTGGCGGCAGTTTGAACACTGAAGCTTTCTTT	CASSIGGSLNTEAFF
many	TRBV20-1	NA	TRBJ2-6	TGCAGTGCCAAACCCGTGAGGCCTGGGGCCAACGTCCTGACTTTC	CSAKPVRPGANVLTF
NA	TRBV20-1	NA	TRBJ2-5	TGCAGTGCTAGAGATTGGTCACTTCAAGAGACCCAGTACTTC	CSARDWSLQETQYF
few	TRBV4-3	TRBD1	TRBJ2-7	TGCGCCAGCAGCCGGGACAGGGGTGCCTACGAGCAGTACTTC	CASSRDRGAYEQYF
once	TRBV7-2	NA	TRBJ1-1	TGTGCCAGCAGCTTACCACCGAACACTGAAGCTTTCTTT	CASSLPPNTEAFF
many	TRBV2	NA	TRBJ2-3	TGTGCCAGCAGTTCTCAGGGGGGTGGCACAGATACGCAGTATTTT	CASSSQGGGTDTQYF
few	TRBV7-9	TRBD1	TRBJ1-2	TGTGCCAGCAGCAGACAGGGAGCCTATGGCTACACCTTC	CASSRQGAYGYTF
NA	TRBV20-1	NA	TRBJ1-5	TGCAGTGCTAGACCCGGACAGTATCAGCAGCCCCAGCATTTT	CSARPGQYQQPQHF
NA	TRBV11-1	NA	TRBJ2-5	TGTGCCAGCAGAAGAGGGCTGCAAGAGACCCAGTACTTC	CASRRGLQETQYF
NA	TRBV6-5	TRBD2	TRBJ2-5	TGTGCCAGCAGTCGTAGCGGGGGGGCGCACCAAGAGACCCAGTACTTC	CASSRSGGAHQETQYF
NA	TRBV3-1	TRBD2	TRBJ2-7	TGTGCCAGCAGCCATTTAGCGGGAGGTTCCCTTGGGCAGTACTTC	CASSHLAGGSLGQYF
few	TRBV12-3/TRBV12-4	NA	TRBJ2-1	TGTGCCAGCAGCCCGAGGACAGTCTCCTACAATGAGCAGTTCTTC	CASSPRTVSYNEQFF